This TCR beta chain originates from a study of T cell responses to AZD1222 COVID-19 vaccine. The data were produced by immunoSEQ multiplex PCR, yet TCRdb's version contains in-frame clones alone and is incomplete. The sample carries 100,000 to 150,000 clones, 85% to 90% recorded once. As concerns this clone: Its antigen is not identified.

CDR1 MNHEY and CDR2 SVGAGI come from the germline V gene. This CDR3 spans 12 amino acids. Between the trimmed V and J ends, which lost 5 bases and 8 bases, there was a span of 12 bases. Study-level results: Most donors were white British, females outnumbered males, and clonal diversity was possibly underestimated. Only six or seven AZD1222 recipients were seropositive at baseline.

The TCR originated in an adult in good health. J is TRBJ1-2 and V is TRBV6-5; weak D call: TRBD1 (5 bases). The sample here was peripheral blood, taken on day 0 of MenACWY control vaccination. The CDR3 DNA is TGTGCCAGCAGTCTCGGGGCGGGCGGCTACACCTTC. Translated, it gives CASSLGAGGYTF.